These 15 T cell receptor beta chains were sequenced from one sample in a study of early T cells in non-severe SARS-CoV-2 infection. TCRdb reanalysed the 5' RACE reads using MiXCR and keeps one entry per CDR3 protein. This repertoire shows 66,000 or so distinct CDR3 sequences, about 13% found once; its top ten account for about 7.7%. Sample: whole blood. The source is an adult who was a healthcare worker with PCR-confirmed SARS-CoV-2 infection or an uninfected control (not recorded which).

This clonotype appeared many times. The rearrangement links TRBV7-7 to TRBJ2-5, with 9 nucleotides matching TRBD2. CDR1 is SSHAT and CDR2 is FNYEAQ in the germline V gene (reference sequence). This CDR3 is 14 amino acids long. The V gene end was trimmed by 5 bases and the J gene end by 5 bases; junction bases not matched to a gene: 6. The CDR3 DNA sequence: TGTGCCAGCAGCAAAAGCGGGAGGAAGGAGACCCAGTACTTC. Translating gives CASSKSGRKETQYF.

This clonotype was observed many times. This chain connects TRBV20-1 to TRBJ2-5; 8 bases are a match to TRBD2. V dropped 6 bases and J dropped 4; count of bases not matched to a gene: 7. Germline lookup yields CDR1 DFQATT and CDR2 SNEGSKA (reference sequence). This CDR3 has 13 amino acids. The CDR3 coding sequence is TGCAGTGCACTCGGGCTAGCGGGAGAGACCCAGTACTTC. Amino acid sequence: CSALGLAGETQYF.

This clonotype has only a few counts. The chain combines TRBV24-1 with TRBJ1-1, with D perhaps TRBD1 (5 bases). The CDR3 is 12 residues long. Germline CDR1 is KGHDR and CDR2 is SFDVKD. Trimming left V 5 bases short and J 3 bases short, with 6 bases between. CDR3 nucleotide sequence: TGTGCCACCAGTGGCAGGGACACTGAAGCTTTCTTT. Translating gives CATSGRDTEAFF.

The J gene is TRBJ2-1, the V gene TRBV11-2; 7 nucleotides align to TRBD2. This CDR3 is 15 amino acids long. Trimming took 5 bases from V and 6 from J; bases not matched to a gene: 10. Per germline, CDR1 SGHAT and CDR2 FQNNGV. The CDR3 bases are TGTGCCAGCAGCCGCCTAGCGGAAGGGAGCAATGAGCAGTTCTTC. This encodes CASSRLAEGSNEQFF.

This clonotype was recorded once. This may arise from a read error, as a much more abundant clone is one base away. V is TRBV29-1 and J is TRBJ1-1, with D perhaps matching TRBD1 (5 bases). Looked up from germline, CDR1 is SQVTM and CDR2 is ANQGSEA. The ends were cut back, 6 bases at V and 7 bases at J, with 18 bases in the middle. CDR3 size: 13 residues. For the CDR3, the DNA is TGCAGCGTCGGCCACAGGTGGCAGGGTGAAGCTTTCTTT. Amino acids: CSVGHRWQGEAFF.

This clonotype was observed a single time. The chain has TRBV2 and TRBJ2-1; TRBD2 agrees at 16 bases. V shed 6 bases, J shed 9 bases, and the junction held 14 bases outside the gene matches. The CDR3 covers 18 residues. The germline CDR1 and CDR2 sequences are SNHLY and FYNNEI. CDR3 sequence: CASRSSTGTSGRAAEQFF. CDR3 DNA sequence: TGTGCCAGCAGGAGTTCTACCGGGACTAGCGGGAGGGCCGCTGAGCAGTTCTTC.

This clonotype was counted at least ten times. The chain joins TRBV7-6 to TRBJ2-2; 7 nucleotides align to TRBD2. Germline V gives CDR1 SGHVS, CDR2 FNYEAQ. The CDR3 has 14 residues. The V segment lost 5 bases and the J segment 2 bases; nucleotides outside the gene matches: 2. CDR3 residues: CASSQGLNTGELFF. The CDR3 bases are TGTGCCAGCAGCCAGGGACTAAACACCGGGGAGCTGTTTTTT.

The J gene is TRBJ2-1, the V gene TRBV7-2; D gene ambiguous. Germline V CDR1 and CDR2: SGHTA, FQGNSA. The CDR3 runs to 16 residues. V was trimmed by 1 base and J by 2 bases, leaving 12 bases between them. CDR3 loop: CASSLGEERPYNEQFF. CDR3 bases: TGTGCCAGCAGCTTAGGTGAGGAACGCCCCTACAATGAGCAGTTCTTC. The entire variable domain, with the rest obtained from reference TRBV7-2 and TRBJ2-1, is as follows: GAGVSQSPSNKVTEKGKDVELRCDPISGHTALYWYRQSLGQGLEFLIYFQGNSAPDKSGLPSDRFSAERTGGSVSTLTIQRTQQEDSAVYLCASSLGEERPYNEQFFGPGTRLTVL.

This clonotype was found many times. The chain recombines TRBV20-1 with TRBJ2-4; possibly TRBD2 for D (5 bases). The CDR3 length is 14 residues. The germline V gene has CDR1 DFQATT and CDR2 SNEGSKA (reference sequence). V was pared by 1 base and J by 0 bases, with 7 bases between. In nucleotides, the CDR3 is TGCAGTGCTAGAGGGGAGCTAGCCAAAAACATTCAGTACTTC. Its translation: CSARGELAKNIQYF.

This clonotype was detected ten times or more. This sequence joins TRBV4-2 and TRBJ2-1; unclear D gene. The CDR3 is 14 amino acids. Germline V gives CDR1 LGHNA, CDR2 YNFKEQ. V was shortened by 1 base and J by 8 bases, with 12 bases between the two germline ends. The CDR3 nucleotides are TGTGCCAGCAGCCAAGTGGCCCCAGGCGATGAGCAGTTCTTC. This sequence encodes CASSQVAPGDEQFF.

The rearrangement links TRBV29-1 to TRBJ1-1; 8 nucleotides line up with TRBD1. CDR1 is SQVTM, CDR2 ANQGSEA, per germline. This CDR3 has 14 amino acids. Losses at the gene ends were 5 bases for V and 5 bases for J; bases not matched to a gene: 10. For the CDR3, the DNA is TGCAGCGTTTACTCGGACAGGGAGATGACTGAAGCTTTCTTT. Its translation: CSVYSDREMTEAFF.

As regards this clonotype: This may be a read error: a much more frequent sequence differs by one nucleotide. V usage is TRBV7-8 and J usage is TRBJ2-1; D ambiguous. CDR1 and CDR2 (germline): SGHVS, FQNEAQ. This CDR3 comprises 16 residues. CDR3 residues: CASSLPTRSPDNGQFF. The CDR3 bases are TGTGCCAGCAGCTTACCCACGCGAAGCCCAGACAATGGGCAGTTCTTC.

The chain links TRBV6-5 to TRBJ2-2; TRBD2 agrees at 7 bases. The CDR3 length is 15 residues. The J segment lost 4 bases and the V segment lost 6 bases, leaving 8 bases of the junction unmatched. In germline, CDR1 is MNHEY, CDR2 SVGAGI. The CDR3 sequence is CASRAPGRVTGELFF. The CDR3 DNA reads TGTGCCAGCAGGGCTCCAGGGAGGGTCACCGGGGAGCTGTTTTTT.

This clonotype was found many times. An end of the junction does not agree with germline; a read error may underlie this. V is TRBV7-7 and J is TRBJ2-2; a possible D gene is TRBD2 (6 bases). The CDR3 length is 14 residues. Germline V lookup: CDR1 SSHAT, CDR2 FNYEAQ (reference sequence). The chain's CDR3 is CASSPGLNTGELFF. The CDR3 DNA is TGTGCTAGCAGCCCGGGACTTAACACCGGGGAGCTGTTTTTT.

This clonotype was recorded a few times. The J gene is TRBJ2-7, the V gene TRBV27; 8 bases map to TRBD1. J lost 1 base, V lost 4 bases, and 9 bases had no gene match. The germline CDR1 and CDR2 sequences are MNHEY and SMNVEV (reference sequence). The CDR3 totals 16 residues. As DNA, the CDR3 is TGTGCCAGCAGTTCCCCCGACAGGGGTAAATCCTACGAGCAGTACTTC. Translation: CASSSPDRGKSYEQYF.